What follows are 21 T cell receptor beta chains derived from one specimen sequenced in a study of early T cells in non-severe SARS-CoV-2 infection. TCRdb used MiXCR to reprocess the 5' RACE reads, holding one entry per CDR3 protein. The repertoire consists of 25,000 to 35,000 distinct CDR3 sequences, with about 2.7% occurring once and the leading ten covering approximately 0.72%. The material sequenced was whole blood. All receptors derive from an adult who was a healthcare worker with PCR-confirmed SARS-CoV-2 infection or an uninfected control (not recorded which).

This clonotype was seen ten or more times. The chain recombines TRBV6-6 with TRBJ2-4; D gene uncertain. Trimming left V 2 bases short and J 4 bases short, with 3 bases between. Looked up from germline, CDR1 is MNHNY and CDR2 is SVGAGI (reference sequence). This CDR3 spans 12 amino acids. The CDR3 reads CASSYGKNIQYF. CDR3 nucleotide sequence: TGTGCCAGCAGTTACGGGAAAAACATTCAGTACTTC.

In its sample, this clonotype is medium-sized. The rearrangement joins TRBV7-8 to TRBJ1-5; TRBD1 matches 8 bases. The germline V gene has CDR1 SGHVS and CDR2 FQNEAQ. The ends lost 2 bases at V and 7 bases at J; junction bases unmatched: 13. CDR3 size: 17 residues. CDR3 amino acids: CASSLKLMQGARQPQHF. The CDR3, as DNA: TGTGCCAGCAGCTTAAAGTTGATGCAGGGGGCCCGGCAGCCCCAGCATTTT.

This clonotype was seen repeatedly, ten times or more. V and J are TRBV7-8 and TRBJ2-4; TRBD2 is a possible D gene (6 bases). Trimming left V 4 bases short and J 8 bases short, with 15 bases between. CDR1 and CDR2 (germline): SGHVS, FQNEAQ. The CDR3 extends over 14 amino acids. CDR3 sequence reads: CASSSLGRGDIQYF. The CDR3 DNA reads TGTGCCAGCAGCTCGTTGGGACGCGGGGACATTCAGTACTTC.

This clonotype was found many times. The J gene is TRBJ1-4, the V gene TRBV12-3 or TRBV12-4; no clear D gene. V was trimmed by 2 bases and J by 5 bases, leaving 6 bases between them. This CDR3 contains 13 residues. CDR3 loop: CASSLIRNEKLFF. The CDR3, as DNA: TGTGCCAGCAGTTTAATCCGGAATGAAAAACTGTTTTTT.

In its sample, this clonotype ranks as medium-sized (0.01 to 0.1%). This rearrangement joins TRBV28 to TRBJ2-5; D perhaps matches TRBD2 (5 bases). Germline CDR1 reads MDHEN; CDR2 reads SYDVKM. This CDR3 region has 15 residues. Trimming shortened V by 3 bases and J by 0 bases, and 11 bases separated the two germline ends. The CDR3 sequence: CASSFWVGNQETQYF. For the CDR3, the DNA is TGTGCCAGCAGTTTTTGGGTCGGGAACCAAGAGACCCAGTACTTC.

This clonotype has at least ten counts. J is TRBJ2-3 and V is TRBV24-1; TRBD1 matches 9 bases. Looked up from germline, CDR1 is KGHDR and CDR2 is SFDVKD. The CDR3 is made up of 14 amino acids. V trimming: 5 bases; J trimming: 4 bases; junction bases outside the gene matches: 3. Written as DNA, the CDR3 is TGTGCCACCAGTGTAAGACAGGGGGCAGATACGCAGTATTTT. Amino acid sequence: CATSVRQGADTQYF.

The chain joins TRBV7-3 to TRBJ2-2; TRBD2 is a possible D gene (7 bases). The CDR3 has 14 amino acids. Trimming shortened V by 6 bases and J by 7 bases, and 15 bases separated the two germline ends. Germline-derived CDR1 and CDR2 are SGHTA and FQGTGA. The CDR3 DNA follows: TGTGCCAGCAGGACGGGGGGCCCTGGCGGGGAGCTGTTTTTT. The encoded protein is CASRTGGPGGELFF. The whole variable domain, filled in from reference TRBV7-3 and TRBJ2-2, reads GAGVSQTPSNKVTEKGKYVELRCDPISGHTALYWYRQSLGQGPEFLIYFQGTGAADDSGLPNDRFFAVRPEGSVSTLKIQRTERGDSAVYLCASRTGGPGGELFFGEGSRLTVL.

The table lists this clonotype with many counts. The chain combines TRBV20-1 with TRBJ1-2, with D uncertain. The length of the CDR3 is 12 residues. From germline, CDR1 is DFQATT and CDR2 SNEGSKA (reference sequence). The CDR3 DNA reads as TGCAGCACGGGTTCCCCTAACTATGGCTACACCTTC. This encodes CSTGSPNYGYTF.

This clonotype was detected ten times or more. The rearrangement joins TRBV6-5 to TRBJ2-1; the match to TRBD1 covers 7 bases. J gave up 5 bases and V 6 bases, and 10 bases lay outside the gene matches. Germline CDR1 is MNHEY and CDR2 is SVGAGI. CDR3 length: 15 residues. CDR3 region: CASSPLRTGNNEQFF. CDR3 sequence (DNA): TGTGCCAGCAGCCCCCTCCGGACAGGAAACAATGAGCAGTTCTTC.

This clonotype showed up many times. As DNA, the CDR3 is TGTGCCAGCAGCCAGACCGGGCCTCTCGAGCAGTACGTC. Protein: CASSQTGPLEQYV. V gene TRBV14 combines with J gene TRBJ2-7; D not certain. V dropped 3 bases and J dropped 6 bases, with 12 bases sitting between them. The germline CDR1 and CDR2 sequences are SGHDN and FVKESK. This CDR3 has 13 amino acids.

This clonotype was detected only a few times. V usage is TRBV18 and J usage is TRBJ2-5; D gene ambiguous. The V end lost 3 bases, the J end lost 1 base, and 0 bases lay between the germline ends. CDR3 size: 11 residues. Germline V gene sequence: CDR1 KGHSH, CDR2 LQKENI. CDR3 region: CASSPQETQYF. CDR3 bases: TGTGCCAGCTCACCCCAAGAGACCCAGTACTTC. Using reference TRBV18 and TRBJ2-5 for the parts outside the CDR3, the full variable domain is NAGVMQNPRHLVRRRGQEARLRCSPMKGHSHVYWYRQLPEEGLKFMVYLQKENIIDESGMPKERFSAEFPKEGPSILRIQQVVRGDSAAYFCASSPQETQYFGPGTRLLVL.

This clonotype has just a few counts. The chain couples TRBV7-9 to TRBJ2-5, with 10 bases fitting TRBD2. The germline V gene encodes CDR1 SEHNR and CDR2 FQNEAQ (reference sequence). This CDR3 comprises 16 residues. J lost 5 bases, V lost 3 bases, and 9 bases had no gene match. This CDR3 is CASSFLLAGNSETQYF. The DNA of the CDR3 is TGTGCCAGCAGCTTTCTACTAGCGGGGAATAGCGAGACCCAGTACTTC.

This clonotype occurred a few times. The chain is built from TRBV3-1 and TRBJ2-5; possibly TRBD1 or TRBD2 for D (5 bases each). The germline V and J ends were trimmed by 5 bases and 5 bases, with 21 bases remaining between them. Germline V gene sequence: CDR1 LGHDT, CDR2 YNNKEL (reference sequence). The CDR3 is 16 residues long. CDR3 DNA: TGTGCCAGCAGCTTCTACCGGGACCCACTCGGGGAGACCCAGTACTTC. As protein: CASSFYRDPLGETQYF.

This clonotype was seen ten or more times. The gene calls are TRBV7-2 and TRBJ2-3; 7 bases fit TRBD1. V was clipped by 3 bases and J by 5 bases; unmatched bases: 5. This CDR3 contains 14 residues. Germline V gene lookup returns CDR1 SGHTA and CDR2 FQGNSA. CDR3 sequence reads: CASSFQGVGDTQYF. As DNA, the CDR3 is TGTGCCAGCAGCTTCCAGGGGGTAGGAGATACGCAGTATTTT. Looking up the rest from reference TRBV7-2 and TRBJ2-3 gives the full variable domain: GAGVSQSPSNKVTEKGKDVELRCDPISGHTALYWYRQSLGQGLEFLIYFQGNSAPDKSGLPSDRFSAERTGGSVSTLTIQRTQQEDSAVYLCASSFQGVGDTQYFGPGTRLTVL.

This clonotype appeared many times. This sequence joins TRBV3-1 and TRBJ2-4, with D possibly TRBD1 on 7 matching bases. The length of the CDR3 is 18 residues. Germline CDR1 reads LGHDT; CDR2 reads YNNKEL (reference sequence). The V and J ends lost 1 base and 7 bases respectively, with 23 bases between them. The chain's CDR3 is CASSQVGGDSGSRNIQYF. The CDR3 DNA reads TGTGCCAGCAGCCAAGTCGGAGGGGACAGTGGCTCTCGTAACATTCAGTACTTC. Looking up the rest from reference TRBV3-1 and TRBJ2-4 gives the full variable domain: DTAVSQTPKYLVTQMGNDKSIKCEQNLGHDTMYWYKQDSKKFLKIMFSYNNKELIINETVPNRFSPKSPDKAHLNLHINSLELGDSAVYFCASSQVGGDSGSRNIQYFGAGTRLSVL.

This clonotype was picked up many times. The chain joins TRBV3-1 to TRBJ1-2; TRBD1 is a possible D gene (6 bases). Germline V gene sequence: CDR1 LGHDT, CDR2 YNNKEL (reference sequence). The CDR3 length is 12 residues. Trimming shortened V by 5 bases and J by 8 bases, and 12 bases separated the two germline ends. CDR3 in amino acids: CASSSGGRGYTF. For the CDR3, the DNA is TGTGCCAGCAGCTCCGGGGGGCGGGGCTACACCTTC.

There are many counts of this clonotype. The gene calls are TRBV20-1 and TRBJ2-7; D gene unclear. The germline V gene encodes CDR1 DFQATT and CDR2 SNEGSKA (reference sequence). The CDR3 has 13 amino acids. V was clipped by 5 bases and J by 0 bases, with 11 bases between them. CDR3 residues: CSAWTDSSYEQYV. In DNA, the CDR3 is TGCAGTGCTTGGACCGACTCCTCCTACGAGCAGTACGTC.

This clonotype was counted ten times or more. CDR3 in amino acids: CASSRSGRDTQYF. In DNA form, the CDR3 reads TGTGCCAGCTCCAGGTCCGGACGAGATACGCAGTATTTT. The rearrangement joins TRBV2 to TRBJ2-3, with unresolved D. The length of the CDR3 is 13 residues. Trimming removed 8 bases from V and 5 bases from J, with 14 bases in between. Germline V lookup: CDR1 SNHLY, CDR2 FYNNEI.

The sample holds many counts of this clonotype. The chain employs TRBV20-1 and TRBJ1-5; 8 positions agree with TRBD1. CDR3 size: 14 residues. CDR1 is DFQATT, CDR2 SNEGSKA, per germline (reference sequence). Trimming removed 3 bases from V and 8 bases from J; junction bases left unmatched: 9. The CDR3 bases are TGCAGTGCTAGGGCCAGGGGGCGGGAAAAGCCCCAGCATTTT. Encoded protein: CSARARGREKPQHF.

This clonotype was observed at least ten times. This chain connects TRBV3-1 to TRBJ2-3, with 9 bases identical to TRBD2. The trim removed 4 bases at V and 4 bases at J, leaving 9 bases unmatched. The CDR3 loop spans 16 amino acids. CDR1 and CDR2 from the germline V gene are LGHDT and YNNKEL (reference sequence). CDR3 amino acids: CASSRSGRGGPDTQYF. In nucleotides, the CDR3 is TGTGCCAGCAGCCGTTCCGGGCGGGGGGGGCCAGATACGCAGTATTTT.

This clonotype was counted at least ten times. The chain has TRBV6-5 and TRBJ2-2; D perhaps matches TRBD2 (6 bases). The V gene's germline CDR1 is MNHEY and CDR2 SVGAGI. The ends were cut back, 6 bases at V and 5 bases at J, with 25 bases in the middle. CDR3 length equals 18 residues. The CDR3 protein is CASSRSGQGGLRTGELFF. Written as DNA, the CDR3 is TGTGCCAGCAGCCGATCGGGGCAGGGAGGCCTTAGAACCGGGGAGCTGTTTTTT.